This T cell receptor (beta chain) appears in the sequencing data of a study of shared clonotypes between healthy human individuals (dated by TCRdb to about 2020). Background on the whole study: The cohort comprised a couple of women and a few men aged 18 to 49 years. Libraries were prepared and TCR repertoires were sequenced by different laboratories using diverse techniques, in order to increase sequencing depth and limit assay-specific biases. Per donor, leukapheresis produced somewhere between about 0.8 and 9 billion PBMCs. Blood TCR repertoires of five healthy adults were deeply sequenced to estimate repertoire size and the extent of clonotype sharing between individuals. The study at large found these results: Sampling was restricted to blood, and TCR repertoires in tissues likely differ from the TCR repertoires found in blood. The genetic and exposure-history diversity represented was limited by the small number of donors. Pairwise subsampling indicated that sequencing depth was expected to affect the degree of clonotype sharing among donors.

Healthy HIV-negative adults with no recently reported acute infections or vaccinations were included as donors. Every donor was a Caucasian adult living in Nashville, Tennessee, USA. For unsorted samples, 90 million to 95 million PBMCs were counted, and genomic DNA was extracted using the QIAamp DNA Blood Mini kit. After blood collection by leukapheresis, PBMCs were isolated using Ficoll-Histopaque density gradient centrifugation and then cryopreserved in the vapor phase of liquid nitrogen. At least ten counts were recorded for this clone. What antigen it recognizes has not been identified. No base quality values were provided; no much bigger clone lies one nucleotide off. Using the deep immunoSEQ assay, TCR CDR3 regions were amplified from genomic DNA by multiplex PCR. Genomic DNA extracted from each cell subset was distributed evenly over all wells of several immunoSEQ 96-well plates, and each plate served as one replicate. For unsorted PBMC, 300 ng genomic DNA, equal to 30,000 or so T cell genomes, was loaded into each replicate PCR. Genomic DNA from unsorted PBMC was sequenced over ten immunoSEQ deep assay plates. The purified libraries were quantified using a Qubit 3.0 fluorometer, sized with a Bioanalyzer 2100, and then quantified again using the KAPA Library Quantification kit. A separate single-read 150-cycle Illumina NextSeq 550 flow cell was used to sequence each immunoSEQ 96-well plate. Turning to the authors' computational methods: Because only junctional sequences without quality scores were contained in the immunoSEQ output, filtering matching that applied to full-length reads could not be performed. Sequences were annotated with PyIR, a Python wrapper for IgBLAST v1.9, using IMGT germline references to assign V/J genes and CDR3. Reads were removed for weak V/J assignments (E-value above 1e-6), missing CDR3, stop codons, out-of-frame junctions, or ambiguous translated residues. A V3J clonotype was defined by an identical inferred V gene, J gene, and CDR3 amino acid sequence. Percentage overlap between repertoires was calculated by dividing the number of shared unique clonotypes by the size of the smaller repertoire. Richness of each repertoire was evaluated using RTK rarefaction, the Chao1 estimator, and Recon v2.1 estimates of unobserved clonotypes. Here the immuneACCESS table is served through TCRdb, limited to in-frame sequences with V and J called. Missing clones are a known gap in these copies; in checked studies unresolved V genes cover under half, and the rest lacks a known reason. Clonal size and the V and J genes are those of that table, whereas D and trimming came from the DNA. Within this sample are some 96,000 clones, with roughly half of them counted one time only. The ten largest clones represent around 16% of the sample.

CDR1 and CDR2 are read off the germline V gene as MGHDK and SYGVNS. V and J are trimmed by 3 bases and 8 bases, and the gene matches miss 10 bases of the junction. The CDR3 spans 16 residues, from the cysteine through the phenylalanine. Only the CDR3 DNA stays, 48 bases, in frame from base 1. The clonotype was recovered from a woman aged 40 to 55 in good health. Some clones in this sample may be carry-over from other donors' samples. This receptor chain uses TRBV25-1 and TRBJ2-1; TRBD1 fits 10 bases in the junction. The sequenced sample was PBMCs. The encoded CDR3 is CASSDPRQGASYEQFF. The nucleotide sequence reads TGTGCCAGCAGTGATCCCCGACAGGGGGCGTCTTATGAGCAGTTCTTC.